This T cell receptor (beta chain) was documented in a study of neurological immune-mediated disorders. The table lists this clonotype with many counts. TCRdb independently ran MiXCR on the 5' RACE reads; one entry per CDR3 protein. The table has 75,000 to 80,000 distinct CDR3 sequences, 4.5% to 6.5% seen once; the top ten hold 2% to 2.5%. Germline V CDR1 and CDR2: SGHRS, YFSETQ. The junction had 4 bases not matched to a gene; V was cut back by 1 base and J by 4 bases. The CDR3 is 15 amino acids. Sequencing was carried out using PBMCs. The chain has TRBV5-1 and TRBJ2-2; 7 bases are shared with TRBD2. This TCR derives from a woman in her 30s with multiple sclerosis. This CDR3 is CASSLRAGTTGELFF. The CDR3 nucleotides are TGCGCCAGCAGCTTGCGAGCGGGAACCACCGGGGAGCTGTTTTTT.